This T cell receptor beta chain emerged from a study of T-cell reconstitution after alpha-beta-depleted transplantation in children. Study conclusions and caveats: Surviving recipient T cells and thymic progenitors underlay high day-60 TCRbeta diversity in some patients. Among T cells one year after transplant, newly produced cells accounted for most counts and diversity. Several hundred expanded graft clones reportedly were the source of alpha-beta T cells about two months after transplant.

TCRbeta library construction was performed incorporating unique molecular identifiers. One entry per CDR3 protein results from TCRdb running MiXCR on the PCR reads. The repertoire holds fewer than 500,000 distinct CDR3 sequences, about 45% seen once, with 25% to 30% in the top ten. Germline assignment: CDR1 KGHSH and CDR2 LQKENI. This CDR3 is 15 amino acids long. Trimming took 1 base from V and 0 from J, leaving 10 bases between them. As for this clonotype: Its specificity is not known.

The source of this sequence is a girl aged 2 to 10 with aplastic anemia, due to receive a stem cell transplant. J is TRBJ2-7 and V is TRBV18; D may correspond to TRBD1 or TRBD2 (6 bases each). Here the sequenced sample was PBMCs, taken before TCRalphabeta/CD19-depleted stem cell transplant. This chain's CDR3 is CASSPRGGLSYEQYF. CDR3 sequence (DNA): TGTGCCAGCTCACCACGAGGGGGACTCTCCTACGAGCAGTACTTC.